This T cell receptor beta chain was recovered during a study of T cells in Graves' hyperthyroidism and ophthalmopathy. RNA transcripts gave rise to amplified TCR beta CDR3 regions. First-round RT-PCR with HTBI primers amplified the TCR CDR3 region. MiXCR was run by TCRdb on the multiplex PCR reads, yielding one entry per CDR3 protein. This table holds about 640,000 distinct CDR3 sequences, about 20% found once. Trimming took off 3 bases at V and 6 bases at J, with 12 bases between the two ends. This CDR3 is built from 14 residues. Germline V gene lookup returns CDR1 SGHDN and CDR2 FVKESK. This clonotype was counted at least ten times.

The source of this sequence is a man aged 25-45 years with Graves' ophthalmopathy. V usage is TRBV14 and J usage is TRBJ2-1; D might be TRBD1 or TRBD2, each matching 5 bases. Input material: blood. The CDR3 spells CASSHGARVNEQFF. CDR3 DNA: TGTGCCAGCAGCCATGGGGCGAGGGTCAATGAGCAGTTCTTC.